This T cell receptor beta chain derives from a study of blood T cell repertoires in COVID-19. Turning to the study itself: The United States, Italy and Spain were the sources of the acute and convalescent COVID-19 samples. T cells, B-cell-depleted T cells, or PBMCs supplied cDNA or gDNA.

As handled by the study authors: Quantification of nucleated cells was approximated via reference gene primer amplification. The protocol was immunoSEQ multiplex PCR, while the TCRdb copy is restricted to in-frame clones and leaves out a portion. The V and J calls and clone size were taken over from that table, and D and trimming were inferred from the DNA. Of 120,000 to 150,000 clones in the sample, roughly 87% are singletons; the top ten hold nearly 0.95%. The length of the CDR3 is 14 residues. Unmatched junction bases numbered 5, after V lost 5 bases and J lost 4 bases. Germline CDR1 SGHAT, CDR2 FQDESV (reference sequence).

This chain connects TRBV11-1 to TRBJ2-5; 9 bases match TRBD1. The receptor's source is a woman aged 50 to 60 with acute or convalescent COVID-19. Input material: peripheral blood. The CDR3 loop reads CASSDHRGLETQYF. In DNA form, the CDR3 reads TGTGCCAGCAGCGACCACAGGGGGCTAGAGACCCAGTACTTC.